The 30 T cell receptor beta chains presented below share a single source sample, sequenced in a study of T cells in Graves' hyperthyroidism and ophthalmopathy. Regions amplified from RNA transcripts were the TCR beta CDR3 regions. HTBI primers drove first-round RT-PCR of the TCR CDR3. MiXCR, run by TCRdb on the multiplex PCR reads, gives a single entry per CDR3 protein. The data contain 450,000 to 700,000 distinct CDR3 sequences, more than 45% of them seen just once; the ten biggest clones take up roughly 7.7%. The source material was peripheral blood or thyroid tissue (not recorded which). The receptor source for this set is a woman aged 18 to 35 with Graves' hyperthyroidism.

The V call is TRBV29-1, the J call TRBJ2-7; TRBD2 might be the D (6 bases). The CDR3 has 14 amino acids. CDR1 and CDR2 (germline): SQVTM, ANQGSEA. The V and J ends lost 4 bases and 2 bases respectively, with 15 bases between them. Here the CDR3 DNA reads TGCAGCGTTGGGGGGGTAGGGCAGCCCTACGAGCAGTACTTC. This gives the protein CSVGGVGQPYEQYF.

With respect to this clonotype: The junction and the germline gene differ at one end; a read error may be behind it. This sequence joins TRBV12-3 or TRBV12-4 and TRBJ2-2, with 8 bases aligning to TRBD1. The CDR3 spans 14 residues. The CDR3 protein is CARTGAGTARGAVF. The CDR3 DNA follows: TGTGCCAGGACAGGGGCAGGGACGGCGCGGGGAGCTGTTTTT.

The sample holds many counts of this clonotype. The chain links TRBV7-8 to TRBJ1-5; 10 bases are shared with TRBD1. The CDR3 runs to 16 residues. J was trimmed by 3 bases and V by 2 bases; bases with no gene match: 4. CDR1 is SGHVS, CDR2 FQNEAQ, per germline. The CDR3 nucleotides read TGTGCCAGCAGCTTAAAGGACAGGGGGACCAATCAGCCCCAGCATTTT. Amino acid sequence: CASSLKDRGTNQPQHF.

V is TRBV6-5 and J is TRBJ2-5; D possibly corresponds to TRBD2 (5 bases). V lost 5 bases and J 5 bases, leaving 30 bases between the germline ends. This CDR3 spans 19 amino acids. The germline V gene has CDR1 MNHEY and CDR2 SVGAGI. CDR3 sequence: CASSVLSWPHGNPGETQYF. Written as DNA, the CDR3 is TGTGCCAGCAGTGTTCTCTCTTGGCCCCACGGGAACCCGGGGGAGACCCAGTACTTC.

This clonotype came up many times. The chain couples TRBV5-8 to TRBJ1-1, with TRBD1 matching 8 bases. V shed 4 bases and J 8 bases; nucleotides not matched to a gene: 7. Per the germline V gene, CDR1 is SGHTS and CDR2 is YDEGEE. CDR3 length equals 13 residues. CDR3 sequence reads: CASSPGQGPEAFF. CDR3 DNA: TGTGCCAGCAGCCCCGGACAGGGTCCCGAAGCTTTCTTT.

The sample holds a few counts of this clonotype. The CDR3: CASSSLLAVVDTDTQYF. The CDR3 DNA follows: TGTGCCAGCAGTTCCCTACTAGCGGTGGTTGACACAGATACGCAGTATTTT. The chain employs TRBV12-3 or TRBV12-4 and TRBJ2-3, with TRBD2 matching over 8 bases. The CDR3 extends over 17 amino acids. The junction had 11 bases not matched to a gene; V was cut back by 4 bases and J by 2 bases.

This clonotype was observed a handful of times. The chain couples TRBV12-3 or TRBV12-4 to TRBJ2-5; tentatively, D is TRBD1 or TRBD2 (6 bases each). V was trimmed by 8 bases and J by 3 bases, leaving 13 bases between them. This CDR3 has 13 amino acids. The CDR3 region is CASSKGGKETQYF. The DNA for the CDR3 is TGTGCCAGCTCCAAGGGGGGAAAAGAGACCCAGTACTTC.

This clonotype was found many times. The chain links TRBV2 to TRBJ1-2; D is undetermined. Germline CDR1 SNHLY, CDR2 FYNNEI. The CDR3 totals 14 residues. The V end lost 7 bases, the J end lost 4 bases, and 16 bases lay between the germline ends. The CDR3 DNA is TGTGCCAGCACCACTGTCGGAGGCGGCTATGGCTACACCTTC. This sequence encodes CASTTVGGGYGYTF. Looking up the rest from reference TRBV2 and TRBJ1-2 gives the full variable domain: EPEVTQTPSHQVTQMGQEVILRCVPISNHLYFYWYRQILGQKVEFLVSFYNNEISEKSEIFDDQFSVERPDGSNFTLKIRSTKLEDSAMYFCASTTVGGGYGYTFGSGTRLTVV.

This clonotype occurred many times. The gene calls are TRBV10-3 and TRBJ2-2, with 10 bases matching TRBD2. Germline V lookup: CDR1 ENHRY, CDR2 SYGVKD. V shed 0 bases, J shed 6 bases, and the junction held 4 bases outside the gene matches. The CDR3 length is 16 residues. The CDR3 sequence is CAISESASGRAGELFF. The CDR3 DNA follows: TGTGCCATCAGTGAGTCGGCTAGCGGGAGAGCCGGGGAGCTGTTTTTT.

Points on this clonotype: This likely comes from a read error, as the CDR3 has no conserved phenylalanine or tryptophan at its end. The chain recombines TRBV2 with TRBJ2-5; the D call may be TRBD1 or TRBD2 (5 bases each). The V and J ends lost 8 bases and 8 bases respectively, with 18 bases between them. CDR1 is SNHLY and CDR2 is FYNNEI in the germline V gene. The CDR3 sequence is 13 residues long. The CDR3 sequence is CASATGPGDTQYL. The DNA for the CDR3 is TGTGCCAGCGCGACGGGGCCTGGAGACACCCAGTACCTC.

The chain combines TRBV6-1 with TRBJ1-1, with 7 bases fitting TRBD1. Per germline, CDR1 MNHNS and CDR2 SASEGT. The CDR3 is made up of 14 amino acids. The ends lost 5 bases at V and 3 bases at J; junction bases unmatched: 6. The CDR3 region is CASSLLQGYTEAFF. The CDR3, as DNA: TGTGCCAGCAGTCTACTACAGGGGTACACTGAAGCTTTCTTT.

This clonotype came up many times. The rearrangement links TRBV24-1 to TRBJ2-5; D unresolved. Trimming removed 5 bases from V and 5 bases from J, with 8 bases in between. Germline V gene lookup returns CDR1 KGHDR and CDR2 SFDVKD. CDR3 size: 12 residues. The DNA for the CDR3 is TGTGCCACCAGTGTAGGGTCTGAGACCCAGTACTTC. It is translated as CATSVGSETQYF.

This chain links TRBV10-3 with TRBJ2-5; possible D gene TRBD2, 5 bases. Germline assignment: CDR1 ENHRY and CDR2 SYGVKD. Trimming shortened V by 3 bases and J by 4 bases, and 12 bases separated the two germline ends. CDR3 length: 14 amino acids. The DNA for the CDR3 is TGTGCCATCAGTGAAGGTGTGAGGGCAGAGACCCAGTACTTC. Residues: CAISEGVRAETQYF.

This clonotype was seen repeatedly, ten times or more. The rearrangement joins TRBV12-3 or TRBV12-4 to TRBJ2-7, with D possibly being TRBD1 (6 bases). This CDR3 has 13 residues. V was pared by 6 bases and J by 5 bases, with 14 bases between. The CDR3 sequence is CASREGGPHEQYF. The CDR3 coding sequence is TGTGCCAGCAGGGAAGGGGGTCCCCACGAGCAGTACTTC.

The chain has TRBV12-3 or TRBV12-4 and TRBJ1-5; 7 nucleotides align to TRBD1. V lost 4 bases and J lost 14; bases outside the gene matches: 8. The CDR3 contains 12 residues. The chain's CDR3 is CASSWQGVYEHF. CDR3 bases: TGTGCCAGCAGTTGGCAGGGGGTCTACGAGCATTTT.

V gene TRBV20-1 combines with J gene TRBJ1-5, with D possibly being TRBD1 (6 bases). The V end was cut by 5 bases, the J end by 4 bases, with 12 bases between. The CDR3 covers 13 residues. Germline values: CDR1 DFQATT, CDR2 SNEGSKA (reference sequence). The CDR3 reads CSAGPQGNQPQHF. DNA for the CDR3: TGCAGTGCTGGGCCACAGGGAAATCAGCCCCAGCATTTT.

This chain connects TRBV2 to TRBJ2-1; D ambiguous. V dropped 6 bases and J dropped 0 bases, with 9 bases sitting between them. CDR1 is SNHLY and CDR2 is FYNNEI in the germline V gene. The CDR3 runs 14 residues. CDR3 DNA sequence: TGTGCCAGCAGCTCCTGGAGCTCCTACAATGAGCAGTTCTTC. Translated: CASSSWSSYNEQFF.

This clonotype was seen many times. The rearrangement links TRBV29-1 to TRBJ1-2; no firm D call. The CDR3 sequence is 14 residues long. Deletions cut 5 bases from V and 8 bases from J, with 21 bases between. Germline assignment: CDR1 SQVTM and CDR2 ANQGSEA. The CDR3 DNA is TGCAGCGTTCCCGGTTCACAGTCGGGTATCGGCTACACCTTC. Translated, it gives CSVPGSQSGIGYTF.

Comments on this clonotype: Sequence at one end of the junction differs from germline and may be a read error. The chain couples TRBV7-3 to TRBJ2-2; 12 bases map to TRBD2. Germline V gives CDR1 SGHTA, CDR2 FQGTGA. The length of the CDR3 is 15 residues. CDR3 in amino acids: CASSSGLAGWNEQFF. The CDR3 DNA follows: TGTGCCAGCAGCTCTGGACTAGCGGGGTGGAATGAGCAGTTTTTT.

This clonotype was recorded many times. This chain uses TRBV24-1 with TRBJ1-2; D gene uncertain. V gave up 7 bases and J gave up 4 bases, with 18 bases separating them. Germline V gives CDR1 KGHDR, CDR2 SFDVKD. This CDR3 comprises 15 residues. CDR3 residues: CATRDSGRAGYGYTF. The CDR3 DNA reads as TGTGCCACCAGAGACTCGGGGAGGGCCGGCTATGGCTACACCTTC.

The chain combines TRBV2 with TRBJ2-5; 7 bases align to TRBD2. The CDR3 has 14 residues. V trimming: 6 bases; J trimming: 2 bases; junction bases outside the gene matches: 6. Germline loops: CDR1 SNHLY, CDR2 FYNNEI. CDR3 DNA sequence: TGTGCCAGCAGGGCCGAACTAGCGCAAGAGACCCAGTACTTC. Its protein is CASRAELAQETQYF.

This clonotype was observed a single time. One base away lies a much larger clone, so this may be a sequencing read error. The rearrangement joins TRBV5-1 to TRBJ1-6, with a possible D match to TRBD1 (5 bases). The CDR3 length is 17 residues. Germline CDR1 SGHRS, CDR2 YFSETQ. The CDR3 region has the DNA TGCGCCAGCGGCTTGGCCCCGGGGGACGCGGTGAATTCACCCCTCCACTTT. Amino acids: CASGLAPGDAVNSPLHF.

In its sample, this clonotype was seen many times. V and J are TRBV24-1 and TRBJ1-5, with 7 bases lining up with TRBD1. The V gene's germline CDR1 is KGHDR and CDR2 SFDVKD. V was pared by 9 bases and J by 3 bases, with 7 bases of the junction left unmatched. The CDR3 consists of 14 residues. The chain's CDR3 is CATGDRINNQPQHF. In DNA, the CDR3 is TGTGCCACCGGGGACAGAATAAACAATCAGCCCCAGCATTTT.

This sequence joins TRBV20-1 and TRBJ2-7; the D is unclear. CDR1 and CDR2 (germline): DFQATT, SNEGSKA (reference sequence). The CDR3 has 16 residues. Trimming shortened V by 3 bases and J by 7 bases, and 25 bases separated the two germline ends. This CDR3 is CSASRAAEIVDNEQYF. CDR3 in DNA: TGCAGTGCTAGTAGGGCAGCCGAAATTGTCGACAATGAGCAGTACTTC.

V gene TRBV24-1 combines with J gene TRBJ1-2; 8 bases match TRBD1. CDR3 length equals 16 residues. Germline assignment: CDR1 KGHDR and CDR2 SFDVKD. Unmatched junction bases numbered 8, after V lost 0 bases and J lost 6 bases. CDR3 sequence (DNA): TGTGCCACCAGTGATTTGGGGCAGGGGGCTTTTGATGGCTACACCTTC. This sequence encodes CATSDLGQGAFDGYTF.

This clonotype showed up many times. The chain carries TRBV7-2 and TRBJ1-3; no clear D. Trimming took 3 bases from V and 5 from J, leaving 5 bases between them. Germline V gene sequence: CDR1 SGHTA, CDR2 FQGNSA. This CDR3 has 12 amino acids. This CDR3 is CASSLQRNTIYF. The CDR3 DNA reads TGTGCCAGCAGCTTGCAGAGAAACACCATATATTTT.

This clonotype came up many times. The rearrangement links TRBV20-1 to TRBJ2-7; TRBD2 matches 11 bases. Trimming cost V 6 bases and J 2 bases; bases outside gene matches: 6. Looked up from germline, CDR1 is DFQATT and CDR2 is SNEGSKA (reference sequence). The CDR3 totals 14 residues. The CDR3: CSALGLAGTYEQYF. CDR3 DNA sequence: TGCAGTGCCCTCGGACTAGCGGGTACCTACGAGCAGTACTTC.

This clonotype was counted many times. The rearrangement uses TRBV2 and TRBJ1-1; D possibly corresponds to TRBD1 (6 bases). V lost 7 bases to trimming and J lost 0 bases, with 9 bases between them. The CDR3 contains 13 residues. Germline V gene data show CDR1 as SNHLY and CDR2 as FYNNEI. CDR3 in amino acids: CASMKGVNTEAFF. CDR3 DNA sequence: TGTGCCAGCATGAAGGGGGTGAACACTGAAGCTTTCTTT.

CDR3 loop: CASSRTEGYGYTF. The CDR3 DNA sequence: TGTGCCAGCAGCCGGACAGAAGGGTATGGCTACACCTTC. The J gene is TRBJ1-2, the V gene TRBV7-9, with a possible D match to TRBD1 (6 bases). Trimming pared 5 bases from V and 5 bases from J, leaving 12 bases between. The CDR3 is made up of 13 amino acids. Per germline, CDR1 SEHNR and CDR2 FQNEAQ (reference sequence).

V is TRBV4-1 and J is TRBJ1-2; D possibly corresponds to TRBD1 (6 bases). Germline lookup yields CDR1 MGHRA and CDR2 YSYEKL. CDR3 size: 15 residues. Trimming removed 2 bases at V and 4 bases at J, with 14 bases between. The CDR3 reads CASSQNTGLFYGYTF. CDR3 nucleotide sequence: TGCGCCAGCAGCCAAAATACAGGGTTGTTCTATGGCTACACCTTC.